The 24 T cell receptor beta chains below come from one sample, sequenced in a study of control samples from healthy donors and cancer patients. The table came from immunoSEQ multiplex PCR; TCRdb's copy has only in-frame clones and leaves some out. In the table there are 170,000 or so clones, approximately 92% of which are singletons. The specimen sequenced was blood. Every receptor here comes from a middle-aged woman in good health.

This sequence joins TRBV5-4 and TRBJ2-5; maybe TRBD2 (5 bases). Trimming shortened V by 4 bases and J by 2 bases, and 15 bases separated the two germline ends. This CDR3 region has 15 residues. Germline V lookup: CDR1 SGHNT, CDR2 YYREEE (reference sequence). The CDR3 DNA reads as TGTGCCAGCAGCCCAATTGGTAGCGTACAAGAGACCCAGTACTTC. It is translated as CASSPIGSVQETQYF.

The J gene is TRBJ2-1, the V gene TRBV6-1; perhaps TRBD2 as D (6 bases). Germline CDR1 reads MNHNS; CDR2 reads SASEGT. With 0 bases removed from V and 15 bases from J, the gap between germline ends came to 15 bases. CDR3 length equals 13 residues. CDR3 loop: CASSEAGGQRGFF. The CDR3 nucleotides read TGTGCCAGCAGTGAAGCGGGAGGACAAAGAGGGTTCTTC.

V usage is TRBV12-3 or TRBV12-4 and J usage is TRBJ1-1; weak D call: TRBD1 (5 bases). Deletions cut 6 bases from V and 5 bases from J, with 10 bases between. CDR3 size: 12 residues. CDR3 amino acids: CASSSGGTEAFF. The DNA of the CDR3 is TGTGCCAGCAGCTCGGGGGGGACTGAAGCTTTCTTT.

The V call is TRBV13, the J call TRBJ1-6, with D hard to call. Trimming stripped 4 bases from V and 1 base from J, with 8 bases between. CDR1 is PRHDT, CDR2 FYEKMQ, per germline (reference sequence). This CDR3 has 15 residues. CDR3 protein: CASSSGSSYNSPLHF. DNA for the CDR3: TGTGCCAGCAGCTCGGGGAGTTCCTATAATTCACCCCTCCACTTT.

The chain uses TRBV5-6 and TRBJ2-1, with 12 bases matching TRBD2. This CDR3 has 14 residues. With V trimmed by 4 bases and J by 7 bases, 3 bases remained unmatched. Looked up from germline, CDR1 is SGHDT and CDR2 is YYEEEE. CDR3: CASSQGLAGNEQFF. The CDR3, as DNA: TGTGCCAGCAGCCAAGGACTAGCGGGGAATGAGCAGTTCTTC.

As regards this clone: Mismatch with germline at one junction end may stem from a read error. J is TRBJ1-1 and V is TRBV5-1; D gene ambiguous. The germline V gene encodes CDR1 SGHRS and CDR2 YFSETQ. The CDR3 is made up of 13 amino acids. The CDR3 here is CASSLGGPSEAFF. The CDR3 coding sequence is TGCGCCAGCAGCTTGGGGGGTCCCTCTGAGGCTTTCTTT.

The chain uses TRBV6-5 and TRBJ1-4; no firm D call. Germline lookup yields CDR1 MNHEY and CDR2 SVGAGI. The ends were cut back, 7 bases at V and 8 bases at J, with 17 bases in the middle. The CDR3 spans 14 residues. CDR3 nucleotide sequence: TGTGCCAGCACCCGAAAGGGAGGTTCCGAAAAACTGTTTTTT. Amino acid sequence: CASTRKGGSEKLFF.

J is TRBJ1-1 and V is TRBV2; D is ambiguous. Germline V gene sequence: CDR1 SNHLY, CDR2 FYNNEI. The CDR3 is 12 residues long. Trimming cost V 2 bases and J 8 bases, with 9 bases left between them. The CDR3 DNA reads TGTGCCAGCAGTGAACTCCCAATGGAAGCTTTCTTT. This sequence encodes CASSELPMEAFF. The full variable domain, completed using reference TRBV2 and TRBJ1-1, is EPEVTQTPSHQVTQMGQEVILRCVPISNHLYFYWYRQILGQKVEFLVSFYNNEISEKSEIFDDQFSVERPDGSNFTLKIRSTKLEDSAMYFCASSELPMEAFFGQGTRLTVV.

The chain joins TRBV7-9 to TRBJ2-3, with TRBD1 as a possible D gene (5 bases). This CDR3 contains 15 residues. From germline, CDR1 is SEHNR and CDR2 FQNEAQ (reference sequence). Trimming took 1 base from V and 3 from J, leaving 11 bases between them. CDR3 sequence: CASSLVLGPTDTQYF. The CDR3 nucleotides are TGTGCCAGCAGCTTAGTGCTGGGGCCAACAGATACGCAGTATTTT.

This chain uses TRBV11-2 with TRBJ2-7; a possible D gene is TRBD2 (5 bases). Germline values: CDR1 SGHAT, CDR2 FQNNGV. Trimming removed 5 bases at V and 2 bases at J, with 10 bases between. This CDR3 has 13 residues. The DNA for the CDR3 is TGTGCCAGCAGCCAAGAGGGTCCCTACGAGCAGTACTTC. This gives the protein CASSQEGPYEQYF.

The chain joins TRBV12-3 or TRBV12-4 to TRBJ1-2; D is unresolved. The V end lost 2 bases, the J end lost 13 bases, and 11 bases lay between the germline ends. This CDR3 spans 11 amino acids. As DNA, the CDR3 is TGTGCCAGCAGTTTAATAGGGTGGGTCACCTTC. It translates to CASSLIGWVTF.

V usage is TRBV19 and J usage is TRBJ2-2; tentatively, D is TRBD1 or TRBD2 (6 bases each). V dropped 8 bases and J dropped 1 base, with 11 bases sitting between them. This CDR3 contains 14 residues. Germline V CDR1 and CDR2: LNHDA, SQIVND (reference sequence). CDR3 in amino acids: CASGGHQNTGELFF. CDR3 nucleotide sequence: TGTGCCAGTGGGGGGCACCAGAACACCGGGGAGCTGTTTTTT.

This sequence joins TRBV10-3 and TRBJ2-7; D unresolved. CDR1 is ENHRY and CDR2 is SYGVKD in the germline V gene. CDR3 length equals 13 residues. Trimming stripped 2 bases from V and 4 bases from J, with 9 bases between. CDR3 coding DNA: TGTGCCATCAGTGAGCGGACGGAGTACGAGCAGTACTTC. Translating it yields CAISERTEYEQYF.

The chain links TRBV19 to TRBJ1-1; no definite D call. The V and J ends lost 3 bases and 4 bases respectively, with 9 bases between them. This CDR3 contains 13 residues. Germline CDR1 is LNHDA and CDR2 is SQIVND (reference sequence). The CDR3 nucleotides read TGTGCCAGTAGTATTCTACAGACCACTGAAGCTTTCTTT. Protein: CASSILQTTEAFF. Complete variable domain (other parts from reference TRBV19 and TRBJ1-1): DGGITQSPKYLFRKEGQNVTLSCEQNLNHDAMYWYRQDPGQGLRLIYYSQIVNDFQKGDIAEGYSVSREKKESFPLTVTSAQKNPTAFYLCASSILQTTEAFFGQGTRLTVV.

The V call is TRBV5-7, the J call TRBJ1-5; no firm D call. TRBV5-7 qualifies as an ORF whose function is uncertain. This CDR3 is built from 13 residues. Trimming left V 4 bases short and J 5 bases short, with 10 bases between. The CDR3 is CASSPTAYQPQHF. The CDR3 bases are TGTGCCAGCAGCCCTACGGCTTATCAGCCCCAGCATTTT.

The rearrangement uses TRBV13 and TRBJ2-5, with TRBD2 matching 9 bases. The CDR3 loop spans 16 amino acids. Trimming cost V 1 base and J 0 bases; bases outside gene matches: 3. The V gene's germline CDR1 is PRHDT and CDR2 FYEKMQ (reference sequence). Here the CDR3 reads CASSLVGGGDQETQYF. DNA for the CDR3: TGTGCCAGCAGCTTAGTTGGCGGGGGGGACCAAGAGACCCAGTACTTC.

This clone was recorded only once. The chain recombines TRBV12-3 or TRBV12-4 with TRBJ2-3; D ambiguous. The CDR3 has 13 amino acids. Trimming shortened V by 4 bases and J by 3 bases, and 8 bases separated the two germline ends. The CDR3 is CASSSDTTDTQYF. As DNA, the CDR3 is TGTGCCAGCAGTTCAGACACTACAGATACGCAGTATTTT.

This chain links TRBV6-5 with TRBJ2-5; D may match TRBD1 or TRBD2 (6 bases each). The germline V gene has CDR1 MNHEY and CDR2 SVGAGI. CDR3 length: 13 amino acids. With 8 bases removed from V and 5 bases from J, the gap between germline ends came to 15 bases. CDR3 nucleotide sequence: TGTGCCAGCCAATGGGGGGCTCGGGAGACCCAGTACTTC. Amino acid sequence: CASQWGARETQYF.

V usage is TRBV12-3 or TRBV12-4 and J usage is TRBJ1-3; maybe TRBD1 (5 bases). This CDR3 has 12 residues. Trimming cost V 5 bases and J 7 bases, with 9 bases left between them. This chain's CDR3 is CASSPEGNTIYF. DNA for the CDR3: TGTGCCAGCAGTCCGGAGGGGAACACCATATATTTT.

The chain joins TRBV6-5 to TRBJ1-1; maybe TRBD1 (6 bases). The CDR3 is 14 residues long. Trimming left V 0 bases short and J 3 bases short, with 8 bases between. Germline CDR1 reads MNHEY; CDR2 reads SVGAGI. CDR3: CASSYSEGDTEAFF. As DNA, the CDR3 is TGTGCCAGCAGTTACTCTGAGGGGGACACTGAAGCTTTCTTT.

The chain couples TRBV12-3 or TRBV12-4 to TRBJ1-5; 10 positions match TRBD1. The CDR3 covers 13 residues. J lost 6 bases, V lost 5 bases, and 1 base had no gene match. CDR3 residues: CASSGQGVQPQHF. The CDR3 nucleotides read TGTGCCAGCAGTGGACAGGGGGTTCAGCCCCAGCATTTT.

This chain connects TRBV7-6 to TRBJ1-6, with D perhaps TRBD1 (6 bases). Germline V gene data show CDR1 as SGHVS and CDR2 as FNYEAQ. Trimming stripped 4 bases from V and 7 bases from J, with 20 bases between. There are 17 residues in the CDR3. Written as DNA, the CDR3 is TGTGCCAGCAGCTCCCAACCGGGGACATTGGTGAATTCACCCCTCCACTTT. This gives the protein CASSSQPGTLVNSPLHF.

J is TRBJ1-2 and V is TRBV4-1; 9 nucleotides agree with TRBD1. With 2 bases clipped from V and 7 bases from J, the junction kept 14 bases outside the gene matches. Germline values: CDR1 MGHRA, CDR2 YSYEKL. CDR3 length equals 17 residues. CDR3 DNA sequence: TGCGCCAGCAGCCAACCGGGACAGGGCCACCTAAGGGGTGGCTACACCTTC. As protein: CASSQPGQGHLRGGYTF.

This clone has just one count. The rearrangement joins TRBV5-1 to TRBJ2-7; D call uncertain. V dropped 2 bases and J dropped 5 bases, with 5 bases sitting between them. Germline CDR1 is SGHRS and CDR2 is YFSETQ. This CDR3 comprises 11 residues. The CDR3 here is CASSLRDEQYF. DNA of the CDR3: TGCGCCAGCAGCTTACGGGACGAGCAGTACTTC.